Below are 12 T cell receptor beta chains sequenced from a single sample in a study of cytomegalovirus exposure and HLA in healthy donors. Method: immunoSEQ multiplex PCR; TCRdb's copy keeps in-frame clones and lacks some. In the table there are 100,000 or so clones, less than 90% of which are singletons. Sequencing input: PBMCs. The receptors were gathered from a young man in good health and CMV-seropositive.

This rearrangement joins TRBV19 to TRBJ2-7; the match to TRBD2 covers 7 bases. Germline CDR1 is LNHDA and CDR2 is SQIVND (reference sequence). The CDR3 length is 13 residues. Unmatched junction bases numbered 9, after V lost 7 bases and J lost 6 bases. The CDR3 region is CASTPSGGGEQYF. CDR3 sequence (DNA): TGTGCCAGTACCCCTAGTGGGGGGGGCGAGCAGTACTTC.

This clone turned up a few times. The V call is TRBV7-2, the J call TRBJ2-1; 7 bases match TRBD1. Germline trimming cut 5 bases from V and 8 bases from J; bases unmatched to any gene: 12. Germline V gives CDR1 SGHTA, CDR2 FQGNSA. This CDR3 spans 15 amino acids. The DNA for the CDR3 is TGTGCCAGCAGCCAAGAACAGGGGTGGACCCATGAGCAGTTCTTC. The encoded protein is CASSQEQGWTHEQFF.

This chain links TRBV16 with TRBJ2-7; TRBD1 aligns across 10 bases. This CDR3 is built from 15 residues. With V trimmed by 1 base and J by 6 bases, 6 bases remained unmatched. CDR1 KGHSY and CDR2 FQNENV come from the germline V gene. CDR3 nucleotide sequence: TGTGCCAGCAGCCAATACGGGACAGGGGAAGGCGAGCAGTACTTC. Translated: CASSQYGTGEGEQYF.

The chain employs TRBV6-5 and TRBJ2-2; D not resolved. The V gene lost 7 bases and the J gene lost 4 bases, with 7 bases spanning the gap. This CDR3 has 12 amino acids. From germline, CDR1 is MNHEY and CDR2 SVGAGI. The CDR3 DNA sequence: TGTGCCAGCAAACAGATCACCGGGGAGCTGTTTTTT. It codes for CASKQITGELFF.

The CDR3 loop reads CASSSRSTTGNEQFF. CDR3 DNA sequence: TGTGCCAGTAGTTCCCGGTCCACCACAGGGAATGAGCAGTTCTTC. The chain recombines TRBV19 with TRBJ2-1; weak D call: TRBD1 (6 bases). There are 15 residues in the CDR3. Per germline, CDR1 LNHDA and CDR2 SQIVND (reference sequence). Trimming shortened V by 5 bases and J by 7 bases, and 18 bases separated the two germline ends.

The genes are TRBV7-7 and TRBJ2-2; 11 bases map to TRBD1. Germline CDR1 SSHAT, CDR2 FNYEAQ (reference sequence). This CDR3 is built from 16 residues. Unmatched junction bases numbered 5, after V lost 5 bases and J lost 3 bases. The chain's CDR3 is CASSTRDRGDTGELFF. CDR3 sequence (DNA): TGTGCCAGCAGCACCCGGGACAGGGGGGACACCGGGGAGCTGTTTTTT.

V is TRBV7-2 and J is TRBJ1-4; the match to TRBD1 covers 8 bases. V was pared by 5 bases and J by 7 bases, with 6 bases of the junction left unmatched. Germline loops: CDR1 SGHTA, CDR2 FQGNSA. There are 14 residues in the CDR3. The CDR3 DNA is TGTGCCAGCAGCGCTGGACAGGGCAGTGAAAAACTGTTTTTT. Amino acids: CASSAGQGSEKLFF.

CDR3 loop: CASSLWGQVHEQFF. DNA for the CDR3: TGTGCCAGCAGCTTATGGGGACAGGTCCATGAGCAGTTCTTC. The chain combines TRBV7-3 with TRBJ2-1; 8 bases line up with TRBD1. The CDR3 is 14 residues long. CDR1 and CDR2 from the germline V gene are SGHTA and FQGTGA. The V and J ends lost 2 bases and 8 bases, in that order; junction bases with no gene match: 5.

This clone was picked up a small number of times. The chain links TRBV11-2 to TRBJ2-7, with TRBD1 matching 7 bases. CDR1 is SGHAT and CDR2 is FQNNGV in the germline V gene. This CDR3 region has 17 residues. The V segment lost 5 bases and the J segment 2 bases; nucleotides outside the gene matches: 15. The CDR3 sequence: CASSPTGYRTGAYEQYF. Here the CDR3 DNA reads TGTGCCAGCAGCCCGACAGGGTACCGCACCGGGGCCTACGAGCAGTACTTC. The full variable domain, completed using reference TRBV11-2 and TRBJ2-7, is EAGVAQSPRYKIIEKRQSVAFWCNPISGHATLYWYQQILGQGPKLLIQFQNNGVVDDSQLPKDRFSAERLKGVDSTLKIQPAKLEDSAVYLCASSPTGYRTGAYEQYFGPGTRLTVT.

This clone appeared once. The chain uses TRBV5-4 and TRBJ2-7, with no clear D. With 0 bases removed from V and 0 bases from J, the gap between germline ends came to 13 bases. Germline CDR1 and CDR2: SGHNT and YYREEE (reference sequence). The CDR3 loop spans 16 amino acids. In DNA, the CDR3 is TGTGCCAGCAGCTTGGGGAACAGTCCTGACTCCTACGAGCAGTACTTC. It codes for CASSLGNSPDSYEQYF.

This clone came up once. The chain couples TRBV5-6 to TRBJ2-3, with D perhaps TRBD2 (5 bases). Trimming stripped 0 bases from V and 2 bases from J, with 19 bases between. CDR3 length: 18 amino acids. Looked up from germline, CDR1 is SGHDT and CDR2 is YYEEEE. The CDR3 reads CASSLVLGAEEITDTQYF. As DNA, the CDR3 is TGTGCCAGCAGCTTGGTGCTCGGAGCGGAGGAAATCACAGATACGCAGTATTTT.

V and J are TRBV5-1 and TRBJ2-1, with 7 bases fitting TRBD2. J gave up 3 bases and V 4 bases, and 4 bases lay outside the gene matches. Looked up from germline, CDR1 is SGHRS and CDR2 is YFSETQ. The CDR3 sequence is 14 residues long. The CDR3 DNA reads as TGCGCCAGCAGCCCAGGACTAGACTACAATGAGCAGTTCTTC. Amino acids: CASSPGLDYNEQFF.